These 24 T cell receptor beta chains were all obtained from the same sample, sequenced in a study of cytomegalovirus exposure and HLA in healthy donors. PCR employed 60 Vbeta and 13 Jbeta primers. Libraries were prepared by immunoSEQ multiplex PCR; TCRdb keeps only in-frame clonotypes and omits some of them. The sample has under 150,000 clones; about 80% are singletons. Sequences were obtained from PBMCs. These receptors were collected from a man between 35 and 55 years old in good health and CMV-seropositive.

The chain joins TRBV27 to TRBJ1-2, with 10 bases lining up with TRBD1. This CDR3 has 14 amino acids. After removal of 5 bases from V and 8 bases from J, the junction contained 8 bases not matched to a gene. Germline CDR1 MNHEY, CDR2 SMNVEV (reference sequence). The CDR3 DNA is TGTGCCAGCAGTCTTAACCCGGGACAGGGGGGCTACACCTTC. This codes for CASSLNPGQGGYTF.

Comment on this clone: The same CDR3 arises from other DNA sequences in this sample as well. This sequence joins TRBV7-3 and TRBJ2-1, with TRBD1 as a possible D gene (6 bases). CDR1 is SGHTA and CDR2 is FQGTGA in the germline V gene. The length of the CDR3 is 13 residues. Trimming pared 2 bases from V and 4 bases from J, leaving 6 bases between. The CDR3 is CASSLGQYNEQFF. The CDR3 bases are TGTGCCAGCAGCTTAGGACAGTACAATGAGCAGTTCTTC.

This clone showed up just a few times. The CDR3 loop reads CASSYAGLTYGYTF. The CDR3 DNA reads as TGTGCCAGCAGTTACGCTGGGCTGACCTATGGCTACACCTTC. V and J are TRBV6-5 and TRBJ1-2, with D uncertain. The ends were cut back, 2 bases at V and 4 bases at J, with 11 bases in the middle. The CDR3 runs 14 residues. Germline V gene data show CDR1 as MNHEY and CDR2 as SVGAGI.

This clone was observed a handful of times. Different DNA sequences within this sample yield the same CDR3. The CDR3 sequence: CASSPGQSYEQYF. Here the CDR3 DNA reads TGTGCCAGCAGCCCGGGACAGTCCTACGAGCAGTACTTC. The chain employs TRBV7-9 and TRBJ2-7, with 7 positions matching TRBD1. This CDR3 spans 13 amino acids. Germline V gene sequence: CDR1 SEHNR, CDR2 FQNEAQ (reference sequence). V lost 5 bases to trimming and J lost 1 base; unmatched junction nucleotides: 2.

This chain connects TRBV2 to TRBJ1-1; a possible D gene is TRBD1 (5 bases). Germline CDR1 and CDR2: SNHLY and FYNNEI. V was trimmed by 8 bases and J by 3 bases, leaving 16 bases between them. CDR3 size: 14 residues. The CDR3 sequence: CASCRRGRDTEAFF. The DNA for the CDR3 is TGTGCCAGCTGTAGGAGGGGACGGGACACTGAAGCTTTCTTT. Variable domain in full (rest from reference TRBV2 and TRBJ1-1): EPEVTQTPSHQVTQMGQEVILRCVPISNHLYFYWYRQILGQKVEFLVSFYNNEISEKSEIFDDQFSVERPDGSNFTLKIRSTKLEDSAMYFCASCRRGRDTEAFFGQGTRLTVV.

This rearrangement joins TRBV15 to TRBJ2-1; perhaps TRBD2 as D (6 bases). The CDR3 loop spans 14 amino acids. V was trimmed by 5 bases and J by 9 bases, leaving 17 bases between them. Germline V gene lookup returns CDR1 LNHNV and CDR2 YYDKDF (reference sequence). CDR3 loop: CATSLGTVEGEQFF. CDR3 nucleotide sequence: TGTGCCACCAGCTTAGGGACTGTCGAGGGTGAGCAGTTCTTC.

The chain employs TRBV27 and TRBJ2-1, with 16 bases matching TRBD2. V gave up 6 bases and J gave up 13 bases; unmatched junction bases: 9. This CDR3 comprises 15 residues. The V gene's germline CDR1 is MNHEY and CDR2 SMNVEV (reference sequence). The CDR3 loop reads CASSLGTSGRARQFF. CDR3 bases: TGTGCCAGCAGCCTTGGGACTAGCGGGAGGGCGAGACAGTTCTTC.

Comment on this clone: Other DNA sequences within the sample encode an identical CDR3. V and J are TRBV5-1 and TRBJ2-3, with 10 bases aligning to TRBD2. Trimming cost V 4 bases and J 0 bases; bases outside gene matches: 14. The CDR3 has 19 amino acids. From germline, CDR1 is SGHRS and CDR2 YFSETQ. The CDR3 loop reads CASSVTGTSVPTSTDTQYF. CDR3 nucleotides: TGCGCCAGCAGCGTTACCGGGACTAGCGTCCCGACTAGCACAGATACGCAGTATTTT. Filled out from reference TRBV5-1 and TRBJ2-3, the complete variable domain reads KAGVTQTPRYLIKTRGQQVTLSCSPISGHRSVSWYQQTPGQGLQFLFEYFSETQRNKGNFPGRFSGRQFSNSRSEMNVSTLELGDSALYLCASSVTGTSVPTSTDTQYFGPGTRLTVL.

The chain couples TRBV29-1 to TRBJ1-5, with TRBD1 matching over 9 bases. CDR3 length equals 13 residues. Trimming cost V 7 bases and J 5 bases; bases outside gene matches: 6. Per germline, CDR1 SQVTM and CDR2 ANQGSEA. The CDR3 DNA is TGCAGCGCCCTCGGACAGGGGTATCAGCCCCAGCATTTT. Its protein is CSALGQGYQPQHF.

The CDR3 nucleotides are TGTGCCTGGGGGTACAGGCGGAAGCACTACGAGCAGTACTTC. Translation: CAWGYRRKHYEQYF. The chain has TRBV30 and TRBJ2-7, with D tentatively TRBD1 (5 bases). Trimming left V 5 bases short and J 3 bases short, with 17 bases between. This CDR3 has 14 amino acids. Germline CDR1 is GTSNPN and CDR2 is SVGIG (reference sequence).

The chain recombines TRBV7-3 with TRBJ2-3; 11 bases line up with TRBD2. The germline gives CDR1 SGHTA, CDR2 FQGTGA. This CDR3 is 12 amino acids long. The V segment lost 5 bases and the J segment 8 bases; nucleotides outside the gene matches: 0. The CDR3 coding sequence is TGTGCCAGCAGCGGGACTAGCGGTACGCAGTATTTT. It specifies CASSGTSGTQYF.

This CDR3 reads CASSAEKANYGYTF. The DNA for the CDR3 is TGCGCCAGCAGCGCGGAGAAAGCTAACTATGGCTACACCTTC. This sequence joins TRBV5-1 and TRBJ1-2; D ambiguous. V lost 4 bases and J lost 0, with 10 bases in between. In germline, CDR1 is SGHRS, CDR2 YFSETQ. CDR3 size: 14 residues.

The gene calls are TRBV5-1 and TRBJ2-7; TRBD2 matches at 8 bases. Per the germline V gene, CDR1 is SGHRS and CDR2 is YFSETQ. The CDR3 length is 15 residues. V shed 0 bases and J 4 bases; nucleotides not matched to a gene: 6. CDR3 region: CASSLAGGVKYEQYF. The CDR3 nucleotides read TGCGCCAGCAGCTTGGCCGGGGGGGTTAAATACGAGCAGTACTTC.

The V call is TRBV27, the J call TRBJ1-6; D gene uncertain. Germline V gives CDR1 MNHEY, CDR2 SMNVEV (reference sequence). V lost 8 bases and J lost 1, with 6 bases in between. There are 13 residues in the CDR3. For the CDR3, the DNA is TGTGCCAGCGGTTCTTCCTATAATTCACCCCTCCACTTT. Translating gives CASGSSYNSPLHF.

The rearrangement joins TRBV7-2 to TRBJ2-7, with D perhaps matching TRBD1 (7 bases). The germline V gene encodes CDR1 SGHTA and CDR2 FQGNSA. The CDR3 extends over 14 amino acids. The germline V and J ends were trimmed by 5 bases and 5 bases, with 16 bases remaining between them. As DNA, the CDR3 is TGTGCCAGCAGCGCGCGGGACAGTAAGAACGAGCAGTACTTC. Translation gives CASSARDSKNEQYF.

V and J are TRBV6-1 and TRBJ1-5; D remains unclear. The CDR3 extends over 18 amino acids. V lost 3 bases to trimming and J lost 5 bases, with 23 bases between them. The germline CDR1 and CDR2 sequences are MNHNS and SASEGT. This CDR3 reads CASSELLMATTFYQPQHF. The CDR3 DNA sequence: TGTGCCAGCAGTGAGTTATTGATGGCCACCACATTCTATCAGCCCCAGCATTTT.

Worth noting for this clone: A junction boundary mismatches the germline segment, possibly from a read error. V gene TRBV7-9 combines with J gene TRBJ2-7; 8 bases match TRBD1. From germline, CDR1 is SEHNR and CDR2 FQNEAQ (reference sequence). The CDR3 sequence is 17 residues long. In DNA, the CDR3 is TGTTCCAGCAGCTCGACCGGGACAGGACCGACCTCCTACGAGCAGTACTTC. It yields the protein CSSSSTGTGPTSYEQYF.

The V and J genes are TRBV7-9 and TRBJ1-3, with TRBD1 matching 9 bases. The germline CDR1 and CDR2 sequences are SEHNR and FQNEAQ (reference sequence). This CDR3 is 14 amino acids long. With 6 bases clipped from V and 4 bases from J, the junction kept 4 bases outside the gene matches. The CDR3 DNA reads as TGTGCCAGCAGACAACAGGGGGCGGGAAACACCATATATTTT. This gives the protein CASRQQGAGNTIYF.

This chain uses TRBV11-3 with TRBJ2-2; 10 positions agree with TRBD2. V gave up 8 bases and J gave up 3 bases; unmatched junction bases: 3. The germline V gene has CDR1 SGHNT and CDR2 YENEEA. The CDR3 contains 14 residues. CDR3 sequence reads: CASLAGVDTGELFF. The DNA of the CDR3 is TGTGCCAGCCTAGCGGGGGTTGACACCGGGGAGCTGTTTTTT.

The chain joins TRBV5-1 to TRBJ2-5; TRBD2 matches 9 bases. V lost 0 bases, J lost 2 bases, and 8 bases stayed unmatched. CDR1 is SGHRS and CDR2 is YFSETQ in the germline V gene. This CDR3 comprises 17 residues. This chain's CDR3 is CASSLASASGAQETQYF. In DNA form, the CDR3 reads TGCGCCAGCAGCTTGGCCTCGGCTAGCGGGGCTCAAGAGACCCAGTACTTC.

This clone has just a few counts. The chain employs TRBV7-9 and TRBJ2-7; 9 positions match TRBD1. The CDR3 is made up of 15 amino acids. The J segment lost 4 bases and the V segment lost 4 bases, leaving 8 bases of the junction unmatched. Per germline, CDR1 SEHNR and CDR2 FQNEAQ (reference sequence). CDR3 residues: CASSSTGQGFYEQYF. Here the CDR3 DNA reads TGTGCCAGCAGCTCCACCGGACAGGGGTTTTACGAGCAGTACTTC.

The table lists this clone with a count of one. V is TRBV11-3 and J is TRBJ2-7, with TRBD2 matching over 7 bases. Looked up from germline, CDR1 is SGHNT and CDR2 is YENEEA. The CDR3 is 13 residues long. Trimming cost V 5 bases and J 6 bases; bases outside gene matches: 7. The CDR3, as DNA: TGTGCCAGCAGCCTACGGGGGGAGTCCGAGCAGTACTTC. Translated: CASSLRGESEQYF.

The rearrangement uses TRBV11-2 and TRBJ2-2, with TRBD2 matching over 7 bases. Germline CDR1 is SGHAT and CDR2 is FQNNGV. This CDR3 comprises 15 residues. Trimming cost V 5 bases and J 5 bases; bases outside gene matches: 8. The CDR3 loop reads CASSLVGGKTGELFF. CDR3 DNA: TGTGCCAGCAGCCTAGTCGGGGGGAAGACCGGGGAGCTGTTTTTT.

The CDR3 is CASSPTSGRGNEQFF. The CDR3 DNA follows: TGTGCCAGCAGCCCGACTAGCGGGAGGGGAAATGAGCAGTTCTTC. J is TRBJ2-1 and V is TRBV9; 14 bases align to TRBD2. Germline V CDR1 and CDR2: SGDLS, YYNGEE. The CDR3 has 15 residues. The V segment lost 4 bases and the J segment 7 bases; nucleotides outside the gene matches: 4. Using reference TRBV9 and TRBJ2-1 for the parts outside the CDR3, the full variable domain is DSGVTQTPKHLITATGQRVTLRCSPRSGDLSVYWYQQSLDQGLQFLIQYYNGEERAKGNILERFSAQQFPDLHSELNLSSLELGDSALYFCASSPTSGRGNEQFFGPGTRLTVL.